Shown below are 16 T cell receptor beta chains from a single sample sequenced in a study of shared clonotypes between healthy human individuals. The method was immunoSEQ multiplex PCR; TCRdb's version includes in-frame clones alone and lacks a portion of them. The table lists about 680,000 clones, under 95% of them singletons. CD45RO-negative cells were positively selected for CCR7, leaving out terminally differentiated effector memory CD45RA+ cells. Sequenced input: naive CD8+ T cells sorted from blood. The receptors shown here come from a man aged 25 to 40 in good health.

The genes are TRBV29-1 and TRBJ1-2; the D gene is possibly TRBD1 (5 bases). The CDR3 has 13 residues. Germline CDR1 is SQVTM and CDR2 is ANQGSEA. V lost 0 bases to trimming and J lost 4 bases, with 9 bases between them. The CDR3 region is CSVEDLQGYGYTF. The CDR3 DNA reads as TGCAGCGTTGAAGATTTGCAGGGCTATGGCTACACCTTC.

The chain couples TRBV28 to TRBJ2-7; TRBD2 is a possible D gene (5 bases). Germline V gene sequence: CDR1 MDHEN, CDR2 SYDVKM. CDR3 length: 15 amino acids. Trimming removed 3 bases from V and 0 bases from J, with 12 bases in between. CDR3 region: CASSFEGPSSYEQYF. In DNA, the CDR3 is TGTGCCAGCAGTTTCGAGGGCCCTAGCTCCTACGAGCAGTACTTC.

There are a few counts of this clone. This chain links TRBV19 with TRBJ2-2; unclear D gene. The V end lost 5 bases, the J end lost 3 bases, and 1 base lay between the germline ends. The CDR3 has 11 amino acids. Germline assignment: CDR1 LNHDA and CDR2 SQIVND (reference sequence). The CDR3 bases are TGTGCCAGTAGTTACACCGGGGAGCTGTTTTTT. Translating it yields CASSYTGELFF. Supplemented by reference TRBV19 and TRBJ2-2, the full variable domain reads DGGITQSPKYLFRKEGQNVTLSCEQNLNHDAMYWYRQDPGQGLRLIYYSQIVNDFQKGDIAEGYSVSREKKESFPLTVTSAQKNPTAFYLCASSYTGELFFGEGSRLTVL.

This clone was observed a single time. The rearrangement joins TRBV14 to TRBJ2-3, with TRBD2 matching over 8 bases. CDR1 and CDR2 (germline): SGHDN, FVKESK. This CDR3 contains 15 residues. Trimming took 2 bases from V and 3 from J; bases not matched to a gene: 4. CDR3: CASSQTSGTTDTQYF. CDR3 coding DNA: TGTGCCAGCAGCCAAACTAGCGGCACAACAGATACGCAGTATTTT.

The genes are TRBV7-9 and TRBJ2-6; a possible D gene is TRBD2 (5 bases). This CDR3 is 16 amino acids long. V was cut by 5 bases and J by 0 bases, with 11 bases left in between. From germline, CDR1 is SEHNR and CDR2 FQNEAQ (reference sequence). The CDR3 protein is CASSNERNSGANVLTF. CDR3 bases: TGTGCCAGCAGCAACGAGCGGAACTCTGGGGCCAACGTCCTGACTTTC.

This clone was seen just once. The V gene is TRBV13, the J gene TRBJ2-1, with 7 positions matching TRBD1. This CDR3 is built from 12 residues. After removal of 5 bases from V and 13 bases from J, the junction contained 8 bases not matched to a gene. Germline loops: CDR1 PRHDT, CDR2 FYEKMQ (reference sequence). The CDR3 nucleotides are TGTGCCAGCAGCGGCCGGGACAGAAGTCAGTTCTTC. It encodes CASSGRDRSQFF.

The V gene is TRBV9, the J gene TRBJ2-5, with 9 bases lining up with TRBD1. From germline, CDR1 is SGDLS and CDR2 YYNGEE. The V and J ends lost 4 bases and 0 bases, in that order; junction bases with no gene match: 7. The CDR3 is 16 residues long. The CDR3 bases are TGTGCCAGCAGCCTCAGAGGGACAGGGTACCAAGAGACCCAGTACTTC. Protein product: CASSLRGTGYQETQYF. Supplemented by reference TRBV9 and TRBJ2-5, the full variable domain reads DSGVTQTPKHLITATGQRVTLRCSPRSGDLSVYWYQQSLDQGLQFLIQYYNGEERAKGNILERFSAQQFPDLHSELNLSSLELGDSALYFCASSLRGTGYQETQYFGPGTRLLVL.

This chain connects TRBV6-6 to TRBJ1-5; D gene uncertain. This CDR3 spans 16 amino acids. With 2 bases removed from V and 4 bases from J, the gap between germline ends came to 15 bases. Germline V gene sequence: CDR1 MNHNY, CDR2 SVGAGI (reference sequence). CDR3 protein: CASSYRGDPSNQPQHF. DNA of the CDR3: TGTGCCAGCAGTTACAGAGGTGATCCATCGAATCAGCCCCAGCATTTT.

This chain uses TRBV19 with TRBJ2-7; 7 nucleotides match TRBD2. The CDR3 loop spans 13 amino acids. Germline trimming cut 3 bases from V and 2 bases from J; bases unmatched to any gene: 1. Germline loops: CDR1 LNHDA, CDR2 SQIVND (reference sequence). CDR3 amino acids: CASSIGRPYEQYF. The CDR3 DNA sequence: TGTGCCAGTAGTATCGGGAGGCCCTACGAGCAGTACTTC.

The rearrangement links TRBV7-9 to TRBJ1-4; 7 nucleotides match TRBD1. V lost 1 base, J lost 7 bases, and 6 bases stayed unmatched. The germline CDR1 and CDR2 sequences are SEHNR and FQNEAQ (reference sequence). The CDR3 extends over 15 amino acids. DNA for the CDR3: TGTGCCAGCAGCTTAGACTCGACAGGGCGTGAAAAACTGTTTTTT. Encoded protein: CASSLDSTGREKLFF.

V usage is TRBV9 and J usage is TRBJ2-6, with 8 bases matching TRBD1. Germline CDR1 is SGDLS and CDR2 is YYNGEE. V trimming: 7 bases; J trimming: 0 bases; junction bases outside the gene matches: 12. The CDR3 has 18 amino acids. Written as DNA, the CDR3 is TGTGCCAGCGCCCCAACGGGGACAGGTGTCTCTGGGGCCAACGTCCTGACTTTC. It encodes CASAPTGTGVSGANVLTF. Supplemented by reference TRBV9 and TRBJ2-6, the full variable domain reads DSGVTQTPKHLITATGQRVTLRCSPRSGDLSVYWYQQSLDQGLQFLIQYYNGEERAKGNILERFSAQQFPDLHSELNLSSLELGDSALYFCASAPTGTGVSGANVLTFGAGSRLTVL.

This chain joins TRBV11-2 and TRBJ2-1, with a tentative D call TRBD2 (6 bases). V was trimmed by 0 bases and J by 5 bases, leaving 17 bases between them. Germline V lookup: CDR1 SGHAT, CDR2 FQNNGV. The CDR3 is 17 amino acids. This chain's CDR3 is CASSLEMRTTKDNEQFF. CDR3 nucleotides: TGTGCCAGCAGCTTAGAAATGCGGACTACCAAGGACAATGAGCAGTTCTTC.

The chain is built from TRBV6-6 and TRBJ2-5, with 7 positions matching TRBD2. V lost 5 bases, J lost 0 bases, and 3 bases stayed unmatched. The CDR3 is 14 residues long. Per the germline V gene, CDR1 is MNHNY and CDR2 is SVGAGI (reference sequence). CDR3 nucleotide sequence: TGTGCCAGCAGTACCCTAGCGGACCAAGAGACCCAGTACTTC. It translates to CASSTLADQETQYF.

This sequence joins TRBV19 and TRBJ2-7; D is unclear. Trimming took 3 bases from V and 3 from J, leaving 12 bases between them. The CDR3 spans 14 residues. From germline, CDR1 is LNHDA and CDR2 SQIVND (reference sequence). The chain's CDR3 is CASSIGIVDYEQYF. The DNA for the CDR3 is TGTGCCAGTAGTATTGGGATCGTCGACTACGAGCAGTACTTC.

The chain employs TRBV5-6 and TRBJ2-5, with 8 bases aligning to TRBD1. Germline CDR1 reads SGHDT; CDR2 reads YYEEEE. This CDR3 region has 15 residues. The J segment lost 2 bases and the V segment lost 4 bases, leaving 7 bases of the junction unmatched. CDR3 region: CASSLRGQGQETQYF. The DNA for the CDR3 is TGTGCCAGCAGCCTGCGAGGACAGGGACAAGAGACCCAGTACTTC.

This clone was detected only once. The rearrangement joins TRBV19 to TRBJ2-2; TRBD1 matches 7 bases. The CDR3 runs to 18 residues. The germline V gene encodes CDR1 LNHDA and CDR2 SQIVND (reference sequence). V lost 7 bases and J lost 1; bases outside the gene matches: 15. The CDR3 loop reads CASTSGQPTTRNTGELFF. DNA of the CDR3: TGTGCCAGTACCTCGGGACAGCCTACGACCCGGAACACCGGGGAGCTGTTTTTT.